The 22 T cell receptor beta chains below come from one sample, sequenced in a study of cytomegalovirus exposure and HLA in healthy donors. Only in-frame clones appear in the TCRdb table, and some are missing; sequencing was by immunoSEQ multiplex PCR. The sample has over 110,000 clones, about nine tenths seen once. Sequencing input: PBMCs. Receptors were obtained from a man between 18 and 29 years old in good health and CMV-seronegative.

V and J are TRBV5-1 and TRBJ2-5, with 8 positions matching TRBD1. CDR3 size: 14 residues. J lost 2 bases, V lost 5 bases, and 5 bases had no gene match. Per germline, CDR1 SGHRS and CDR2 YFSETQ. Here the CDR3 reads CASSRDRTQETQYF. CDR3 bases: TGCGCCAGCAGTCGGGACAGGACGCAAGAGACCCAGTACTTC.

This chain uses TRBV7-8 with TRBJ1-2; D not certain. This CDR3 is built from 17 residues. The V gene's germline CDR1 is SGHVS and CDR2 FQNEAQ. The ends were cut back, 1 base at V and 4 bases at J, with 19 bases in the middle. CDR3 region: CASSLGLVPGLGYGYTF. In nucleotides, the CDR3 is TGTGCCAGCAGCTTAGGTTTGGTTCCAGGCCTTGGCTATGGCTACACCTTC.

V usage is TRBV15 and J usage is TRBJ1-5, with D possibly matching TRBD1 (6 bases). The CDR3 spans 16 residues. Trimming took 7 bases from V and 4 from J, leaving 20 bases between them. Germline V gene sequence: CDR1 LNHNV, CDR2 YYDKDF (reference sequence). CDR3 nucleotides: TGTGCCACCAAGGAACAGGGCCCTAGTCTAAATCAGCCCCAGCATTTT. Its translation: CATKEQGPSLNQPQHF.

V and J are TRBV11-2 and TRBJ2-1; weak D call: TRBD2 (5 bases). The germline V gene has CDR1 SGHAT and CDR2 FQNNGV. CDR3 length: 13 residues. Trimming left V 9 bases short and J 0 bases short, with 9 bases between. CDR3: CASGESSYNEQFF. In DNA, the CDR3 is TGTGCCAGTGGGGAGAGCTCCTACAATGAGCAGTTCTTC.

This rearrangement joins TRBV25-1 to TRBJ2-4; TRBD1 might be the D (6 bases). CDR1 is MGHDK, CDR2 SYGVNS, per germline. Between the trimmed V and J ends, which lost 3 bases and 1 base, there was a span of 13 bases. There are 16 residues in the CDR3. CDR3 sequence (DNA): TGTGCCAGCAGTGACGCGCAGGGGAAGGCCAAAAACATTCAGTACTTC. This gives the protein CASSDAQGKAKNIQYF.

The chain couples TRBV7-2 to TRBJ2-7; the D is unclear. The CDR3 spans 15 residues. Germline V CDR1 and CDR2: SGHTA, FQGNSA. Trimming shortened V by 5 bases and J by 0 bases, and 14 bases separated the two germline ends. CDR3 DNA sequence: TGTGCCAGCAGCCACAGACGGATTAGCTCCTACGAGCAGTACTTC. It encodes CASSHRRISSYEQYF.

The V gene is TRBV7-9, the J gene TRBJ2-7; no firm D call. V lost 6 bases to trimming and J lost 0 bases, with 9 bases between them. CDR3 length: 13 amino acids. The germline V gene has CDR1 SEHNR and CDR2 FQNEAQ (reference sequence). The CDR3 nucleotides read TGTGCCAGCAGACCACCGGTCTCCTACGAGCAGTACTTC. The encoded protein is CASRPPVSYEQYF.

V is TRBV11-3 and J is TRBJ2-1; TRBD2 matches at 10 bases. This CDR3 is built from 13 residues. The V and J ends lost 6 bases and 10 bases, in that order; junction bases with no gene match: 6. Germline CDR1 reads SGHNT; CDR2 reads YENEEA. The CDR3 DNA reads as TGTGCCAGCAGTCCGGGACTAGCGACCGAGCAGTTCTTC. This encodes CASSPGLATEQFF.

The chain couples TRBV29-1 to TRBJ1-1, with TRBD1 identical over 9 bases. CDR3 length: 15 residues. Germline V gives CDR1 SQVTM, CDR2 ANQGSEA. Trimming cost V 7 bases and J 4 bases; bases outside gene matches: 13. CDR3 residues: CSAGTGLITATEAFF. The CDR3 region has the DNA TGCAGCGCCGGGACAGGGTTAATCACGGCCACTGAAGCTTTCTTT. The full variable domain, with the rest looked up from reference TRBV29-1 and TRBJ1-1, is SAVISQKPSRDICQRGTSLTIQCQVDSQVTMMFWYRQQPGQSLTLIATANQGSEATYESGFVIDKFPISRPNLTFSTLTVSNMSPEDSSIYLCSAGTGLITATEAFFGQGTRLTVV.

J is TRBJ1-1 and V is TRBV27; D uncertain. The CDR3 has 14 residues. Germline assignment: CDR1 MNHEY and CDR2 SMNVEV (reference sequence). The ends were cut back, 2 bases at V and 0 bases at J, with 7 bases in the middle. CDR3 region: CASSLGLMNTEAFF. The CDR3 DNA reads TGTGCCAGCAGTTTAGGGCTGATGAACACTGAAGCTTTCTTT.

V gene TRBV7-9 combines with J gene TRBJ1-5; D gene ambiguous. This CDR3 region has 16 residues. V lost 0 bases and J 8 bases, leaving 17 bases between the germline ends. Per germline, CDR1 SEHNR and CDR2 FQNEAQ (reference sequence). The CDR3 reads CASSLASILDSEPQHF. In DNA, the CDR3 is TGTGCCAGCAGCTTAGCAAGTATCCTAGATTCGGAGCCCCAGCATTTT.

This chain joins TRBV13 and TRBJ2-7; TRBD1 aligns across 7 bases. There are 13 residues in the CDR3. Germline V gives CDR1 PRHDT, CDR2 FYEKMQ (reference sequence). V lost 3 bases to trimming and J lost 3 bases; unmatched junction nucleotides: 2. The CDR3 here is CASSLAGGYEQYF. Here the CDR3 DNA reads TGTGCCAGCAGCTTGGCAGGGGGCTACGAGCAGTACTTC.

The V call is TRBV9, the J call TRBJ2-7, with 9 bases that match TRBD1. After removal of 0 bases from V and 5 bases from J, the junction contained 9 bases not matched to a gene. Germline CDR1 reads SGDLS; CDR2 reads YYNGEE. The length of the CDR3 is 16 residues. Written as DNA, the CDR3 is TGTGCCAGCAGCGTAGGGGGACAGGGATTCTATGACGAGCAGTACTTC. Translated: CASSVGGQGFYDEQYF.

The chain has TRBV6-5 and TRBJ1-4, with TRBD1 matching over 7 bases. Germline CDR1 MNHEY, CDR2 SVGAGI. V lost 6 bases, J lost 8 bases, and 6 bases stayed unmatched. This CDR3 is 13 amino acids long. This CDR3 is CASSLYRGEKLFF. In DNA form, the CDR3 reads TGTGCCAGCAGCCTGTACAGGGGCGAAAAACTGTTTTTT.

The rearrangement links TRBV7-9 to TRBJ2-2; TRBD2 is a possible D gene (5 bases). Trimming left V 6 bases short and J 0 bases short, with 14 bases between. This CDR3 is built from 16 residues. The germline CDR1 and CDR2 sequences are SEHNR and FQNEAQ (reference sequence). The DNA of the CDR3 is TGTGCCAGCAGGCCATGGGAGACGGCGAACACCGGGGAGCTGTTTTTT. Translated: CASRPWETANTGELFF.

DNA of the CDR3: TGTGCCAGCTCACCCTTACGGCAAGAGACCCAGTACTTC. It yields the protein CASSPLRQETQYF. V is TRBV18 and J is TRBJ2-5; D call uncertain. The CDR3 spans 13 residues. Between the trimmed V and J ends, which lost 3 bases and 2 bases, there was a span of 7 bases. CDR1 KGHSH and CDR2 LQKENI come from the germline V gene.

The CDR3 DNA reads as TGTGCCATAGCAGGGGACAGGGCCTACGAGCAGTACTTC. It encodes CAIAGDRAYEQYF. The rearrangement uses TRBV10-3 and TRBJ2-7, with 9 bases matching TRBD1. With 9 bases clipped from V and 2 bases from J, the junction kept 5 bases outside the gene matches. CDR3 size: 13 residues. CDR1 is ENHRY, CDR2 SYGVKD, per germline.

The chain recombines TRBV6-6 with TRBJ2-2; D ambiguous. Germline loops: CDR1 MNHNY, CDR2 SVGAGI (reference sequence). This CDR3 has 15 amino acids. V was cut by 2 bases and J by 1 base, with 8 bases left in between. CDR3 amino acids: CASSYPAKNTGELFF. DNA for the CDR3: TGTGCCAGCAGTTACCCCGCGAAGAACACCGGGGAGCTGTTTTTT.

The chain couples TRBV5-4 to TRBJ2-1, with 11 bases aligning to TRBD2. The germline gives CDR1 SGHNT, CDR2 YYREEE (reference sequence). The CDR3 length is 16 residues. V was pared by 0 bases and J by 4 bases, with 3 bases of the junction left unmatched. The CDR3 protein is CASSLGGLADYNEQFF. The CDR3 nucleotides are TGTGCCAGCAGCTTGGGGGGACTAGCGGATTACAATGAGCAGTTCTTC.

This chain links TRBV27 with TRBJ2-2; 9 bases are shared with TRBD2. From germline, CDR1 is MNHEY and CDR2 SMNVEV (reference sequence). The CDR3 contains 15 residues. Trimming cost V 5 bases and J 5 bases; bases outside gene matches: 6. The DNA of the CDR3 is TGTGCCAGCAGTATTCTAGCGGGGAGTACCGGGGAGCTGTTTTTT. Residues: CASSILAGSTGELFF.

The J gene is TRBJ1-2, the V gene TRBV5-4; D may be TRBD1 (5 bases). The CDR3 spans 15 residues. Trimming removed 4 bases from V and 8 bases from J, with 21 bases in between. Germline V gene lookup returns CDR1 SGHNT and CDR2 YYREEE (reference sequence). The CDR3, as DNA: TGTGCCAGCAGCCCTGAGTATCAGGGAATCCGGGGCTACACCTTC. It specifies CASSPEYQGIRGYTF.

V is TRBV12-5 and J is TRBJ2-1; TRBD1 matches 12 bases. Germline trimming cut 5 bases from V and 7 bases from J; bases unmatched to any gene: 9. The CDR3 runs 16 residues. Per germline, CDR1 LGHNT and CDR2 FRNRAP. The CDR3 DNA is TGTGCTAGTGGTCTCCAGGGACAGGGGGCCTGGAATGAGCAGTTCTTC. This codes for CASGLQGQGAWNEQFF.